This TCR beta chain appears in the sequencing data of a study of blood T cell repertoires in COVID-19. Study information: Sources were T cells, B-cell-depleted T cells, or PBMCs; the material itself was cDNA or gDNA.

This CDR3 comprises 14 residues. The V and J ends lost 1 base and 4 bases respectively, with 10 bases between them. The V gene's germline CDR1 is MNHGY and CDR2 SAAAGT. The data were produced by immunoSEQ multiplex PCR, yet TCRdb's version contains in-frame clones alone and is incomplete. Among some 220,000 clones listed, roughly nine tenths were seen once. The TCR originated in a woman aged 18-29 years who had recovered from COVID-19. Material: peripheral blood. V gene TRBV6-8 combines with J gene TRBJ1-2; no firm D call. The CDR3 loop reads CASSYWAAAYGYTF. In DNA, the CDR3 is TGTGCCAGCAGTTACTGGGCAGCGGCCTATGGCTACACCTTC.